Following are 16 T cell receptor beta chains from one sample sequenced in a study of CXCR3-negative and CXCR3-positive naive CD8 T cells. It was by 5' RACE with UMI labels that the TRB cDNA libraries were prepared. TCRdb reanalyzed the 5' RACE reads and collapses them to one entry per CDR3 protein, without DNA. The repertoire table contains around 140,000 distinct CDR3 sequences. Sequencing used naive CXCR3- CD8+ T cells from blood. Subset in this sample: CD45RO-CCR7+CD27+CD95- naive CD8+ T cells lacking CXCR3 (TNR3-). The origin of the receptors is a human donor in good health. Some clones in this sample may be carry-over from other donors' samples.

The V gene is TRBV12-3 or TRBV12-4, the J gene TRBJ2-7. This CDR3 region has 13 residues. The CDR3 reads CASSFSGFYEQYF.

V and J are TRBV6-2 or TRBV6-3 and TRBJ1-1. Germline V gene lookup returns CDR1 MNHEY and CDR2 SVGEGT. The CDR3 loop spans 17 amino acids. This CDR3 reads CASSYGLVAGAWAEAFF.

The chain has TRBV9 and TRBJ2-1; TCRdb indicates TRBD1, and absent DNA this call remains unverified. CDR1 is SGDLS and CDR2 is YYNGEE in the germline V gene. The CDR3 consists of 11 residues. The CDR3 sequence is CASSSGGGQFF.

The chain recombines TRBV5-1 with TRBJ2-2; no DNA is available, so the TRBD1 call from TCRdb remains unchecked. Germline values: CDR1 SGHRS, CDR2 YFSETQ. The CDR3 covers 14 residues. CDR3: CASSPKGVPGELFF.

The chain couples TRBV6-1 to TRBJ2-1; TCRdb designates TRBD1, a call that cannot be tested without DNA. Looked up from germline, CDR1 is MNHNS and CDR2 is SASEGT. The CDR3 is 14 amino acids. The CDR3 sequence is CASEPGIRYNEQFF.

The chain links TRBV9 to TRBJ2-5; no DNA is available, so the TRBD2 call from TCRdb remains unchecked. Per the germline V gene, CDR1 is SGDLS and CDR2 is YYNGEE. This CDR3 spans 15 amino acids. CDR3 sequence reads: CASSSSGGSGETQYF. Full variable domain (remainder filled in from reference TRBV9 and TRBJ2-5): DSGVTQTPKHLITATGQRVTLRCSPRSGDLSVYWYQQSLDQGLQFLIQYYNGEERAKGNILERFSAQQFPDLHSELNLSSLELGDSALYFCASSSSGGSGETQYFGPGTRLLVL.

The rearrangement uses TRBV6-4 and TRBJ2-1; TCRdb selects TRBD2, and the lack of DNA leaves this call unchecked. Germline values: CDR1 MRHNA, CDR2 SNTAGT. The CDR3 has 14 amino acids. CDR3 sequence: CASSEGLEGNEQFF.

The genes are TRBV5-1 and TRBJ1-1; TCRdb's D call of TRBD1 is untestable without DNA. The CDR3 runs 15 residues. Per the germline V gene, CDR1 is SGHRS and CDR2 is YFSETQ. CDR3 protein: CASSTGDGLYTEAFF.

The rearrangement joins TRBV29-1 to TRBJ2-3; TCRdb proposes TRBD1, but this gene call is untestable without DNA. The CDR3 totals 14 residues. The V gene's germline CDR1 is SQVTM and CDR2 ANQGSEA. The CDR3 reads CSVADREGTDTQYF.

V gene TRBV29-1 combines with J gene TRBJ2-5; TCRdb names TRBD2, which stays unverified in the absence of DNA. Germline-derived CDR1 and CDR2 are SQVTM and ANQGSEA. This CDR3 region has 14 residues. The CDR3 protein is CSVVSASYQETQYF.

The chain has TRBV2 and TRBJ2-1; TCRdb returns TRBD1, unconfirmable since there is no DNA. The CDR3 totals 14 residues. Germline CDR1 and CDR2: SNHLY and FYNNEI. The CDR3 loop reads CASYGASSYNEQFF.

The rearrangement joins TRBV28 to TRBJ2-1; TCRdb outputs TRBD2, but without DNA this stays unchecked. The CDR3 consists of 15 residues. Per germline, CDR1 MDHEN and CDR2 SYDVKM. This CDR3 is CASSLIAGLNNEQFF.

This chain links TRBV28 with TRBJ2-7; the TRBD1 assignment by TCRdb is unverifiable without DNA. This CDR3 has 14 residues. CDR1 and CDR2 from the germline V gene are MDHEN and SYDVKM. The CDR3 protein is CASIPTGLDYEQYF.

The rearrangement links TRBV7-9 to TRBJ2-7. The CDR3 extends over 13 amino acids. Germline V gives CDR1 SEHNR, CDR2 FQNEAQ (reference sequence). The CDR3: CASSEAASYEQYF.

The chain carries TRBV12-3 or TRBV12-4 and TRBJ2-3. The CDR3 runs to 14 residues. The chain's CDR3 is CASSFSVRTDTQYF.

The V and J genes are TRBV7-9 and TRBJ1-1; as DNA is missing, the TRBD1 call by TCRdb cannot be tested. Looked up from germline, CDR1 is SEHNR and CDR2 is FQNEAQ (reference sequence). The CDR3 covers 14 residues. This chain's CDR3 is CASSLAGANTEAFF. The entire variable domain, with the rest obtained from reference TRBV7-9 and TRBJ1-1, is as follows: DTGVSQNPRHKITKRGQNVTFRCDPISEHNRLYWYRQTLGQGPEFLTYFQNEAQLEKSRLLSDRFSAERPKGSFSTLEIQRTEQGDSAMYLCASSLAGANTEAFFGQGTRLTVV.